The clone carrying this TCR beta chain has a count of ten or more. Antigen unknown. The sample is drawn from a study of early T cells in non-severe SARS-CoV-2 infection. Overall study context: Sequencing targeted bulk RNA from unsorted whole blood, leaving chains unpaired.

Broader study findings: The VDJdb matching leaned toward anti-spike CD8 responses and overlooked private and CD4 specificities.

The CDR3 totals 14 residues. V dropped 4 bases and J dropped 3 bases, with 11 bases sitting between them. The germline V gene encodes CDR1 LGHDT and CDR2 YNNKEL (reference sequence). Individual cDNA molecules each received unique molecular identifiers attached to them. MiXCR, run by TCRdb on the 5' RACE reads, gives a single entry per CDR3 protein. The sample carries 55,000 to 65,000 distinct CDR3 sequences, roughly an eighth recorded once. The chain has TRBV3-1 and TRBJ2-3; tentatively, D is TRBD1 or TRBD2 (5 bases each). Sequenced: whole blood. This clonotype originated in an adult who was a healthcare worker with PCR-confirmed SARS-CoV-2 infection or an uninfected control (not recorded which). CDR3 sequence reads: CASSRNGATDTQYF. The CDR3 bases are TGTGCCAGCAGCCGGAACGGGGCAACAGATACGCAGTATTTT.